This TCR beta chain comes out of a study of T cell responses to AZD1222 COVID-19 vaccine. This clone was counted once. CDR3 length equals 13 residues. The germline V gene encodes CDR1 SQVTM and CDR2 ANQGSEA. V lost 4 bases, J lost 5 bases, and 12 bases lay in between. Analyses pooled second doses at about 4 or about 12 weeks. Here immunoSEQ multiplex PCR was the method, and the copy in TCRdb shows in-frame clones only, minus some. The repertoire holds around 170,000 clones, with roughly 88% as singletons. The gene calls are TRBV29-1 and TRBJ2-1; weak D call: TRBD1 (6 bases). Sequenced here: peripheral blood, sampled 28 days after the second AZD1222 dose. This receptor was taken from an adult who received the AZD1222 COVID-19 vaccine. CDR3 amino acids: CSVVAQGDNEQFF. The CDR3 bases are TGCAGCGTTGTAGCACAGGGAGACAATGAGCAGTTCTTC.